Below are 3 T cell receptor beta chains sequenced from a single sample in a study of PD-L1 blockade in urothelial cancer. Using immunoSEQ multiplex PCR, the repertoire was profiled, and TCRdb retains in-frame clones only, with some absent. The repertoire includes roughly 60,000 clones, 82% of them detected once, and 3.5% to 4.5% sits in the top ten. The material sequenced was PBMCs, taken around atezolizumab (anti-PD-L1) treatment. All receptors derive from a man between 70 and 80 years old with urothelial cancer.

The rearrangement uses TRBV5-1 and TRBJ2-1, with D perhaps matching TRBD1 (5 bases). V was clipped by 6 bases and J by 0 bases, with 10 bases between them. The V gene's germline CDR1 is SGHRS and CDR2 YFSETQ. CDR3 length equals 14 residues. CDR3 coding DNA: TGCGCCAGCACCGCCCAGGGCTCCTACAATGAGCAGTTCTTC. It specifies CASTAQGSYNEQFF. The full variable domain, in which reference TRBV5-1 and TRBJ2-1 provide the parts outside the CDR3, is KAGVTQTPRYLIKTRGQQVTLSCSPISGHRSVSWYQQTPGQGLQFLFEYFSETQRNKGNFPGRFSGRQFSNSRSEMNVSTLELGDSALYLCASTAQGSYNEQFFGPGTRLTVL.

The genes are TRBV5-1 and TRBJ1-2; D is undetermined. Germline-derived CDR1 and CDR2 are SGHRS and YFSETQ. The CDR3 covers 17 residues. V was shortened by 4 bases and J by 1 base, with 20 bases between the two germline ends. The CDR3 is CASSLVDSKIVNYGYTF. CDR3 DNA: TGCGCCAGCAGCCTAGTGGACTCCAAAATTGTTAACTATGGCTACACCTTC.

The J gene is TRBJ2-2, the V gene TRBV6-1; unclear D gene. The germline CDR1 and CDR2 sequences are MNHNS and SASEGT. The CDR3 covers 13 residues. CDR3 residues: CASLAVNTGELFF. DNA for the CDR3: TGTGCGTCGCTGGCAGTGAACACCGGGGAGCTGTTTTTT.